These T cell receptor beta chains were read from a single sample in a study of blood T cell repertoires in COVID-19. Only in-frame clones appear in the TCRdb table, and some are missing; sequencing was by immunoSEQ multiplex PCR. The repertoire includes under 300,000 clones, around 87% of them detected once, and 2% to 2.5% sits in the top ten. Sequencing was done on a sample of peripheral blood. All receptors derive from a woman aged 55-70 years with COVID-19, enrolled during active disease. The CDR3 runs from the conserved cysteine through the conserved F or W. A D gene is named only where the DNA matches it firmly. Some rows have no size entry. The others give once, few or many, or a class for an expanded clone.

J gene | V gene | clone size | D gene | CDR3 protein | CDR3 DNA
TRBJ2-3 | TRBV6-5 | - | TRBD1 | CATQGVSTDTQYF | TGTGCCACGCAGGGGGTCAGCACAGATACGCAGTATTTT
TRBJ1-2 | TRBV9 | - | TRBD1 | CASSVVPGQGSNYGYTF | TGTGCCAGCAGCGTAGTCCCCGGACAGGGGAGCAACTATGGCTACACCTTC
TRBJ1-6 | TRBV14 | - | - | CASSGRGASGSPLHF | TGTGCCAGCAGCGGGCGTGGCGCCTCCGGTTCACCCCTCCACTTT
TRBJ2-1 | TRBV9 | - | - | CASSVAPVGRFNEQFF | TGTGCCAGCAGCGTAGCCCCCGTTGGCAGGTTTAATGAGCAGTTCTTC
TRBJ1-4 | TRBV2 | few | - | CASSASGTRNEKLFF | TGTGCCAGCAGCGCCTCCGGGACACGGAATGAAAAACTGTTTTTT
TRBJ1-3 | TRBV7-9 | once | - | CASGAVFLENTIYF | TGTGCCAGCGGGGCGGTGTTCCTGGAAAACACCATATATTTT
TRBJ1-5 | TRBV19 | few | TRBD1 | CATRTQGDQPQHF | TGTGCCACCAGAACCCAGGGGGATCAGCCCCAGCATTTT
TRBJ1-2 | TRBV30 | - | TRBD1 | CAWSVDRGVGGYTF | TGTGCCTGGAGTGTAGACAGGGGCGTGGGTGGCTACACCTTC
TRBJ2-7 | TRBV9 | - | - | CASSQGGVYEQYF | TGTGCCAGCTCGCAAGGGGGGGTCTACGAGCAGTACTTC
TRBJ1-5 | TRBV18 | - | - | CASSPPGGMSQHF | TGTGCCAGCTCACCACCGGGGGGGATGTCCCAGCATTTT
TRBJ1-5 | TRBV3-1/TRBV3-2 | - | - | CASSQDRGYSNQPQHF | TGTGCCAGCAGCCAAGATCGGGGGTATAGCAATCAGCCCCAGCATTTT
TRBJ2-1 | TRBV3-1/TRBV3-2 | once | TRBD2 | CASSQDGTSGGRLF | TGTGCCAGCAGCCAAGACGGGACTAGCGGGGGGAGGCTCTTC
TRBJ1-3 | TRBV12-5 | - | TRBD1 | CASGYGQAFSGNTIYF | TGTGCTAGTGGTTACGGACAGGCCTTCTCTGGAAACACCATATATTTT
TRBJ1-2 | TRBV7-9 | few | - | CASSPKLGQSPYGYTF | TGTGCCAGCAGCCCTAAACTGGGACAATCCCCCTATGGCTACACCTTC
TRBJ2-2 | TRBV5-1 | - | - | CASSFDGFWGANTGELFF | TGCGCCAGCAGCTTTGACGGTTTCTGGGGGGCGAACACCGGGGAGCTGTTTTTT
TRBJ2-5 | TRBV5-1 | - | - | CASSLGQGIETQYF | TGCGCCAGCAGCTTGGGGCAGGGTATTGAGACCCAGTACTTC
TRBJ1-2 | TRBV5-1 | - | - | CATSQSGNGYGYTF | TGCGCCACCTCACAATCAGGGAACGGCTATGGCTACACCTTC
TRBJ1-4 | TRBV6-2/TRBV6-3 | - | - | CASSYSHRPEKLFF | TGTGCCAGCAGTTACTCCCACAGACCCGAAAAACTGTTTTTT
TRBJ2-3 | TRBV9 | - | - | CASSVEGLAGNTQYF | TGTGCCAGCAGCGTAGAGGGGTTAGCAGGGAATACGCAGTATTTT
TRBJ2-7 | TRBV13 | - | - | CASSLVQNEQYF | TGTGCCAGCAGCTTAGTCCAGAACGAGCAGTACTTC
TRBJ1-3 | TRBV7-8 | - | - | CASSLDRGNTIYF | TGTGCCAGCAGCTTAGACAGGGGAAACACCATATATTTT
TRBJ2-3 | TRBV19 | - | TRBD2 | CASSIGESGAGTGTDTQYF | TGTGCCAGTAGTATTGGAGAAAGCGGGGCGGGTACCGGCACAGATACGCAGTATTTT
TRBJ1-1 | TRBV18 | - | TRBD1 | CASSQGTGYMNTEAFF | TGTGCCAGCTCCCAGGGGACAGGTTACATGAACACTGAAGCTTTCTTT
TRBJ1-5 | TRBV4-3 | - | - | CASSQDHGGSQPQHF | TGCGCCAGCAGCCAAGATCATGGTGGCAGTCAGCCCCAGCATTTT
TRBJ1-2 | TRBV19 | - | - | CASDDSYGYTF | TGTGCCAGTGATGACAGCTATGGCTACACCTTC
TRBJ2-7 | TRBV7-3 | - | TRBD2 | CASSLRGSGPNEQYF | TGTGCCAGCAGCTTAAGGGGTAGCGGGCCCAACGAGCAGTACTTC
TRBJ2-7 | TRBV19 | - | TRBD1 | CASSLGTGFSYEQYF | TGTGCCAGTAGTCTGGGGACAGGGTTCTCCTACGAGCAGTACTTC
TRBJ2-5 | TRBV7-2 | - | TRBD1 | CASSYDRGGKETQYF | TGTGCCAGCAGCTACGACAGGGGTGGGAAAGAGACCCAGTACTTC
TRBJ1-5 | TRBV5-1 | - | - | CASSLEGLLNQPQHF | TGCGCCAGCAGCTTGGAGGGGCTACTCAATCAGCCCCAGCATTTT
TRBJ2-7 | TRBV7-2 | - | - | CASSLGHGEAYEQYF | TGTGCCAGCAGCTTAGGGCACGGAGAAGCCTACGAGCAGTACTTC
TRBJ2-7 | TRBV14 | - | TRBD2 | CASSQGLAGGYEQYF | TGTGCCAGCAGCCAAGGACTAGCGGGGGGGTACGAGCAGTACTTC
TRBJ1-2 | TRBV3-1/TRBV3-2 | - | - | CASSQVSRFGRAYGYTF | TGTGCCAGCAGCCAAGTGAGCCGATTCGGCAGGGCCTATGGCTACACCTTC
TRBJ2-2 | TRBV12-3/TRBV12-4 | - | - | CASNFRATGELFF | TGTGCCAGCAATTTCAGGGCCACCGGGGAGCTGTTTTTT
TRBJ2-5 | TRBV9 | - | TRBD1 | CASSAEGARETQYF | TGTGCCAGCAGCGCCGAGGGGGCTAGAGAGACCCAGTACTTC
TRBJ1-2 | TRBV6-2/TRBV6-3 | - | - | CASSYTGNYGYTF | TGTGCCAGCAGTTACACAGGGAACTATGGCTACACCTTC
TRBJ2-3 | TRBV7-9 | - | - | CASSQRAILTDTQYF | TGTGCCAGCAGCCAGAGGGCTATCCTCACAGATACGCAGTATTTT
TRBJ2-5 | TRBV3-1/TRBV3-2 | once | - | CASSQVRETQYF | TGTGCCAGCAGCCAAGTTAGAGAGACCCAGTACTTC
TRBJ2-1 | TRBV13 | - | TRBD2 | CASSTGTSGGFRHNEQFF | TGTGCCAGCAGCACCGGGACTAGCGGGGGGTTCAGGCACAATGAGCAGTTCTTC
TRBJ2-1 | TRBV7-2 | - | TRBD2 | CASSLGPGLAGGEQFF | TGTGCCAGCAGCTTAGGGCCGGGACTAGCGGGGGGGGAGCAGTTCTTC
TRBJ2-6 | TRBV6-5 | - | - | CASLGANVLTF | TGTGCCAGCCTGGGGGCCAACGTCCTGACTTTC
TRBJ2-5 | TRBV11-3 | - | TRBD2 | CASSPGLAGGQETQYF | TGTGCCAGCAGCCCAGGACTAGCGGGGGGCCAAGAGACCCAGTACTTC
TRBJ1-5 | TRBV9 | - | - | CASSVRGDLNQPQHF | TGTGCCAGCAGCGTACGGGGGGACCTCAATCAGCCCCAGCATTTT
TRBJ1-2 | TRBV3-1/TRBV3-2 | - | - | CASSQDRSYGYTF | TGTGCCAGCAGCCAAGACAGATCCTATGGCTACACCTTC
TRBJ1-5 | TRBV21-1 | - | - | CASSTWDTNSNQPQHF | TGTGCCAGCAGCACCTGGGACACAAATAGCAATCAGCCCCAGCATTTT
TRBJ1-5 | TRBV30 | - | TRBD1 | CAWSRRTGGFSNQPQHF | TGTGCCTGGAGTCGAAGGACAGGGGGATTCAGCAATCAGCCCCAGCATTTT
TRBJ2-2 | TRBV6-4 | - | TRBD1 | CASSVDRGYGELFF | TGTGCCAGCAGTGTGGACAGGGGATACGGGGAGCTGTTTTTT
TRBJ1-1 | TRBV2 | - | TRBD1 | CASTEGQTNTEAFF | TGTGCCAGCACCGAGGGACAGACGAACACTGAAGCTTTCTTT
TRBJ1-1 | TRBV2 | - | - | CASRVSGMNTEAFF | TGTGCCAGCAGGGTCAGCGGCATGAACACTGAAGCTTTCTTT
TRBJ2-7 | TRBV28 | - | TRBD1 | CASSSGQGSPYEQYF | TGTGCCAGCAGCTCAGGACAGGGATCCCCCTACGAGCAGTACTTC
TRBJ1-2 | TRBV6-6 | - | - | CASSYGPNYGYTF | TGTGCCAGCAGTTACGGCCCTAACTATGGCTACACCTTC